The 30 T cell receptor beta chains reported below all come from one sample, sequenced in a study of early T cells in non-severe SARS-CoV-2 infection. TCRdb independently ran MiXCR on the 5' RACE reads; one entry per CDR3 protein. The repertoire includes some 71,000 distinct CDR3 sequences, approximately 9.1% of them detected once, and roughly a sixth sits in the top ten. This specimen consisted of whole blood, obtained at baseline. The receptors derive from an adult who was a healthcare worker with PCR-confirmed SARS-CoV-2 infection or an uninfected control (not recorded which).

J is TRBJ1-1 and V is TRBV15; no clear D gene. Trimming shortened V by 5 bases and J by 1 base, and 8 bases separated the two germline ends. Germline V CDR1 and CDR2: LNHNV, YYDKDF (reference sequence). This CDR3 has 13 amino acids. The CDR3 protein is CATSRVGNTEAFF. The CDR3 nucleotides read TGTGCCACCAGCCGGGTGGGGAACACTGAAGCTTTCTTT. Full variable domain (missing parts from reference TRBV15 and TRBJ1-1): DAMVIQNPRYQVTQFGKPVTLSCSQTLNHNVMYWYQQKSSQAPKLLFHYYDKDFNNEADTPDNFQSRRPNTSFCFLDIRSPGLGDTAMYLCATSRVGNTEAFFGQGTRLTVV.

The rearrangement links TRBV18 to TRBJ1-2; tentatively, D is TRBD1 (5 bases). This CDR3 spans 14 amino acids. Germline V gives CDR1 KGHSH, CDR2 LQKENI. The V and J ends lost 3 bases and 5 bases respectively, with 13 bases between them. The CDR3 DNA reads as TGTGCCAGCTCACCCGGGACGGAAAGTTATGGCTACACCTTC. The encoded protein is CASSPGTESYGYTF.

This chain joins TRBV30 and TRBJ1-6; TRBD1 agrees at 7 bases. The V and J ends lost 4 bases and 7 bases, in that order; junction bases with no gene match: 4. The germline CDR1 and CDR2 sequences are GTSNPN and SVGIG (reference sequence). This CDR3 region has 13 residues. The CDR3 DNA is TGTGCCTGGACGACAGGGCTGAATTCACCCCTCCACTTT. As protein: CAWTTGLNSPLHF.

A note on this clonotype: A clone one base away is much larger, so this may be a read error. J is TRBJ2-7 and V is TRBV3-1; 7 bases line up with TRBD1. Germline CDR1 is LGHDT and CDR2 is YNNKEL (reference sequence). CDR3 length: 14 amino acids. The DNA for the CDR3 is TGTGCCATCAGCCAAGGGGGCCGCGCCTACGAGCAGTACTTC. It codes for CAISQGGRAYEQYF.

This clonotype was detected many times. Written as DNA, the CDR3 is TGCAGCGTTGCCCAGGGTGAGACCTCCTACAATGAGCAGTTCTTC. It codes for CSVAQGETSYNEQFF. The chain uses TRBV29-1 and TRBJ2-1; a possible D gene is TRBD1 (5 bases). Germline V gene sequence: CDR1 SQVTM, CDR2 ANQGSEA. The length of the CDR3 is 15 residues. With 4 bases removed from V and 0 bases from J, the gap between germline ends came to 13 bases.

This clonotype was recorded many times. V usage is TRBV29-1 and J usage is TRBJ2-7, with D perhaps assigned TRBD1 or TRBD2 (6 bases each). Trimming took 3 bases from V and 6 from J, leaving 12 bases between them. Germline V gene lookup returns CDR1 SQVTM and CDR2 ANQGSEA. CDR3 length equals 12 residues. The CDR3 sequence is CSVDGGGGEQYF. In nucleotides, the CDR3 is TGCAGCGTTGACGGAGGGGGAGGCGAGCAGTACTTC.

This clonotype has a count of ten or more. An end of the junction does not agree with germline; a read error may underlie this. V is TRBV5-6 and J is TRBJ2-1, with TRBD2 matching 8 bases. CDR3 length: 12 amino acids. CDR1 and CDR2 (germline): SGHDT, YYEEEE. CDR3 in amino acids: CASTGTGLGQVF. The CDR3 DNA reads as TGTGCCAGCACCGGGACGGGACTAGGGCAGGTCTTC.

The J gene is TRBJ2-6, the V gene TRBV20-1; D is perhaps TRBD1 (5 bases). With 2 bases removed from V and 0 bases from J, the gap between germline ends came to 11 bases. The CDR3 consists of 16 residues. CDR1 and CDR2 from the germline V gene are DFQATT and SNEGSKA (reference sequence). CDR3 in DNA: TGCAGTGCTAGAAATCTGCAGGGCTCTGGGGCCAACGTCCTGACTTTC. Amino acids: CSARNLQGSGANVLTF.

This clonotype has more than one count but fewer than ten. This CDR3 reads CASTLRQETEAFF. The CDR3, as DNA: TGTGCCAGCACTCTAAGACAGGAAACTGAAGCTTTCTTT. The rearrangement joins TRBV7-9 to TRBJ1-1; TRBD1 might be the D (6 bases). Germline values: CDR1 SEHNR, CDR2 FQNEAQ (reference sequence). V was shortened by 7 bases and J by 5 bases, with 14 bases between the two germline ends. CDR3 size: 13 residues.

V is TRBV28 and J is TRBJ1-2; no definite D call. The CDR3 spans 13 residues. The germline V gene encodes CDR1 MDHEN and CDR2 SYDVKM. V lost 2 bases and J 2 bases, leaving 6 bases between the germline ends. In nucleotides, the CDR3 is TGTGCCAGCAGTTTAATTCCAAACTATGGCTACACCTTC. Protein: CASSLIPNYGYTF.

This clonotype showed up just a few times. The chain is built from TRBV29-1 and TRBJ1-2, with D uncertain. This CDR3 is built from 13 residues. V gave up 3 bases and J gave up 3 bases, with 11 bases separating them. CDR1 is SQVTM, CDR2 ANQGSEA, per germline. CDR3 sequence reads: CSVERYGDYGYTF. The CDR3 DNA is TGCAGCGTTGAGAGATACGGGGACTATGGCTACACCTTC.

This clonotype was detected many times. The chain carries TRBV7-2 and TRBJ1-5; no clear D gene. CDR1 and CDR2 from the germline V gene are SGHTA and FQGNSA. This CDR3 is built from 15 residues. V was trimmed by 1 base and J by 0 bases, leaving 7 bases between them. The DNA for the CDR3 is TGTGCCAGCAGCTTAGGACCTTATAGCAATCAGCCCCAGCATTTT. It encodes CASSLGPYSNQPQHF.

This clonotype occurred many times. This chain joins TRBV7-9 and TRBJ2-6, with D possibly called TRBD1 or TRBD2 (5 bases each). Trimming left V 9 bases short and J 1 base short, with 13 bases between. CDR3 length equals 15 residues. Germline V lookup: CDR1 SEHNR, CDR2 FQNEAQ (reference sequence). This CDR3 is CARSGSESGANVLTF. The CDR3 DNA is TGTGCCAGGTCAGGGAGTGAATCTGGGGCCAACGTCCTGACTTTC.

This clonotype was detected a few times. The V and J genes are TRBV7-3 and TRBJ2-3, with D possibly being TRBD1 (5 bases). Trimming took off 5 bases at V and 3 bases at J, with 12 bases between the two ends. This CDR3 contains 14 residues. Germline V CDR1 and CDR2: SGHTA, FQGTGA. For the CDR3, the DNA is TGTGCCAGCAGCCCTGGCAGGGTAACAGATACGCAGTATTTT. It specifies CASSPGRVTDTQYF. The whole variable domain, filled in from reference TRBV7-3 and TRBJ2-3, reads GAGVSQTPSNKVTEKGKYVELRCDPISGHTALYWYRQSLGQGPEFLIYFQGTGAADDSGLPNDRFFAVRPEGSVSTLKIQRTERGDSAVYLCASSPGRVTDTQYFGPGTRLTVL.

V usage is TRBV29-1 and J usage is TRBJ2-1, with 10 bases lining up with TRBD2. The CDR3 extends over 12 amino acids. Germline V gene data show CDR1 as SQVTM and CDR2 as ANQGSEA. CDR3 DNA: TGCCTAGCGGGGGATGCGAGAGGTGAGCAGTTCTTC. It encodes CLAGDARGEQFF.

This clonotype was seen ten or more times. The rearrangement links TRBV7-2 to TRBJ2-3, with TRBD1 matching over 10 bases. V shed 5 bases and J 1 base; nucleotides not matched to a gene: 9. The CDR3 loop spans 17 amino acids. Germline CDR1 SGHTA, CDR2 FQGNSA. For the CDR3, the DNA is TGTGCCAGCAGCCAACGGGACAGGGGATTGGGCACAGATACGCAGTATTTT. It specifies CASSQRDRGLGTDTQYF.

This clonotype has a count of ten or more. The chain has TRBV12-3 or TRBV12-4 and TRBJ1-3; no firm D call. This CDR3 has 13 amino acids. V was pared by 8 bases and J by 2 bases, with 10 bases between. CDR3 sequence: CASRRAPGNTIYF. The CDR3 DNA sequence: TGTGCCAGCCGACGGGCTCCTGGAAACACCATATATTTT.

This clonotype has at least ten counts. This chain links TRBV27 with TRBJ2-1; D might be TRBD1 (6 bases). CDR1 and CDR2 (germline): MNHEY, SMNVEV (reference sequence). V was shortened by 7 bases and J by 10 bases, with 20 bases between the two germline ends. The length of the CDR3 is 14 residues. CDR3 nucleotide sequence: TGTGCCAGCACCCTATCTCCTAGGCAGGGGGAGCAGTTCTTC. Translated, it gives CASTLSPRQGEQFF.

The chain uses TRBV4-1 and TRBJ2-3; D ambiguous. The CDR3 totals 15 residues. V lost 1 base and J 5 bases, leaving 13 bases between the germline ends. The germline V gene has CDR1 MGHRA and CDR2 YSYEKL. CDR3 amino acids: CASSQVGLVRDTQYF. CDR3 nucleotides: TGCGCCAGCAGCCAAGTCGGGTTAGTCAGAGATACGCAGTATTTT.

This clonotype was recorded a few times. This rearrangement joins TRBV6-2 or TRBV6-3 to TRBJ2-1, with D tentatively TRBD2 (5 bases). The V end was cut by 4 bases, the J end by 5 bases, with 12 bases between. This CDR3 contains 14 residues. Germline CDR1 MNHEY, CDR2 SVGEGT. The CDR3 is CASSSWLEDNEQFF. As DNA, the CDR3 is TGTGCCAGCAGTTCCTGGCTGGAGGACAATGAGCAGTTCTTC.

This rearrangement joins TRBV6-5 to TRBJ2-7, with 7 bases fitting TRBD1. The CDR3 loop spans 13 amino acids. V trimming: 5 bases; J trimming: 6 bases; junction bases outside the gene matches: 7. The germline CDR1 and CDR2 sequences are MNHEY and SVGAGI. In DNA form, the CDR3 reads TGTGCCAGCAGTCCCTCGAACAGGGGCGAGCAGTACTTC. It translates to CASSPSNRGEQYF.

The table lists this clonotype with a few counts. V gene TRBV5-5 combines with J gene TRBJ2-1; the D is unclear. Trimming stripped 2 bases from V and 0 bases from J, with 9 bases between. The CDR3 covers 15 residues. Germline lookup yields CDR1 SGHKS and CDR2 YYEKEE (reference sequence). CDR3 loop: CASSFNIISYNEQFF. The CDR3 DNA reads as TGTGCCAGCAGCTTTAACATAATCTCCTACAATGAGCAGTTCTTC.

The V gene is TRBV10-2, the J gene TRBJ2-1; 10 bases map to TRBD2. V lost 4 bases to trimming and J lost 9 bases; unmatched junction nucleotides: 6. Germline V gene lookup returns CDR1 WSHSY and CDR2 SAAADI. The CDR3 length is 14 residues. The CDR3 sequence: CASSAGLAVGEQFF. CDR3 DNA: TGCGCCAGCAGTGCCGGACTAGCGGTTGGTGAGCAGTTCTTC.

This clonotype came up many times. The chain combines TRBV6-5 with TRBJ2-2; D remains unclear. Germline CDR1 reads MNHEY; CDR2 reads SVGAGI. The ends were cut back, 5 bases at V and 7 bases at J, with 14 bases in the middle. CDR3 length equals 14 residues. CDR3 nucleotide sequence: TGTGCCAGCAGTCCTGTGACTGTTCACGGGGAGCTGTTTTTT. Its protein is CASSPVTVHGELFF.

This clonotype was seen ten or more times. V and J are TRBV19 and TRBJ1-5; 7 bases map to TRBD1. CDR3 length: 18 residues. Per germline, CDR1 LNHDA and CDR2 SQIVND (reference sequence). Trimming removed 7 bases from V and 0 bases from J; junction bases left unmatched: 15. The CDR3 spells CASTERGPAMNSNQPQHF. DNA of the CDR3: TGTGCCAGTACCGAGAGGGGGCCGGCCATGAATAGCAATCAGCCCCAGCATTTT.

This clonotype has a count of ten or more. This chain uses TRBV20-1 with TRBJ1-2; D is ambiguous. This CDR3 has 13 amino acids. V was pared by 0 bases and J by 4 bases, with 9 bases between. The germline CDR1 and CDR2 sequences are DFQATT and SNEGSKA (reference sequence). As DNA, the CDR3 is TGCAGTGCTAGAGATCAATGGCTCTATGGCTACACCTTC. It encodes CSARDQWLYGYTF.

This clonotype has only a few counts. The J gene is TRBJ1-2, the V gene TRBV28; 7 bases align to TRBD1. The CDR3 contains 11 residues. Per the germline V gene, CDR1 is MDHEN and CDR2 is SYDVKM. The V and J ends lost 7 bases and 6 bases, in that order; junction bases with no gene match: 2. The CDR3 coding sequence is TGTGCCAGCATAACAGGGGATGGCTACACCTTC. This sequence encodes CASITGDGYTF.

This clonotype was recorded many times. The V and J genes are TRBV28 and TRBJ2-7; tentative D call: TRBD2 (5 bases). V lost 9 bases to trimming and J lost 2 bases, with 8 bases between them. The CDR3 contains 11 residues. Per the germline V gene, CDR1 is MDHEN and CDR2 is SYDVKM. The CDR3 nucleotides are TGTGCCAGTACTAGTGCCTACGAGCAGTACTTC. Residues: CASTSAYEQYF.

The chain employs TRBV28 and TRBJ2-2; the match to TRBD1 covers 7 bases. This CDR3 is built from 14 residues. CDR1 is MDHEN and CDR2 is SYDVKM in the germline V gene. The trim removed 4 bases at V and 4 bases at J, leaving 3 bases unmatched. The CDR3 here is CASSSGQITGELFF. As DNA, the CDR3 is TGTGCCAGCAGTTCGGGACAGATCACCGGGGAGCTGTTTTTT.

In this sample, this clonotype turned up a few times. The J gene is TRBJ2-5, the V gene TRBV5-1; D may match TRBD1 or TRBD2 (5 bases each). Trimming pared 2 bases from V and 0 bases from J, leaving 8 bases between. This CDR3 contains 14 residues. Per germline, CDR1 SGHRS and CDR2 YFSETQ. The CDR3, as DNA: TGCGCCAGCAGCTTTAGGGACGACCAAGAGACCCAGTACTTC. This encodes CASSFRDDQETQYF.